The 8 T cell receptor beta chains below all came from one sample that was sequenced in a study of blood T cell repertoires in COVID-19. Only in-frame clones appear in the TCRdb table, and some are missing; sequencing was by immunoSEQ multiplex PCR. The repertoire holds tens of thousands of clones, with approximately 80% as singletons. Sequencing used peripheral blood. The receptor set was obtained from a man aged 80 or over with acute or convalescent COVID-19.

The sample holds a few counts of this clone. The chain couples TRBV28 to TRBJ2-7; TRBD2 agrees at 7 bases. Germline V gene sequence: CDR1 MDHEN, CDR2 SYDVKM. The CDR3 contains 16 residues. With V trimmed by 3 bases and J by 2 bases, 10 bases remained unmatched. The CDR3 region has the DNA TGTGCCAGCAGTTTCTTTCAAAGCGGGATCCCCTACGAGCAGTACTTC. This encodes CASSFFQSGIPYEQYF.

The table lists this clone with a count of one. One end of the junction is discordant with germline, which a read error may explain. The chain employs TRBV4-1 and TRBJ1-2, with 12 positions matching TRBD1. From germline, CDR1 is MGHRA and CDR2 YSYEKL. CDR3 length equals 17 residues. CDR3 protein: CASSHSGTGGFNYGHTF. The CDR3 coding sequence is TGCGCCAGCAGCCACTCCGGGACAGGGGGCTTTAACTATGGCCACACCTTC.

The CDR3 sequence is CASSDRQNSPLHF. The CDR3 bases are TGTGCCAGCTCGGACAGGCAAAATTCACCCCTCCACTTT. The chain combines TRBV27 with TRBJ1-6; the match to TRBD1 covers 7 bases. The CDR3 sequence is 13 residues long. Germline V gene sequence: CDR1 MNHEY, CDR2 SMNVEV (reference sequence). The V gene end was trimmed by 8 bases and the J gene end by 7 bases; junction bases not matched to a gene: 5.

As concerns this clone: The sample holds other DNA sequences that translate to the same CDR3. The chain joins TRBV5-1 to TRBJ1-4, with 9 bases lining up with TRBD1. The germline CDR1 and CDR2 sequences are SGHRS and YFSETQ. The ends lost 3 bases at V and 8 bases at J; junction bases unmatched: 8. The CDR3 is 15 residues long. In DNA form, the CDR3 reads TGCGCCAGCAGCTCAACAGGGGGCGCGTACGAAAAACTGTTTTTT. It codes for CASSSTGGAYEKLFF. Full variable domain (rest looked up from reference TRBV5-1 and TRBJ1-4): KAGVTQTPRYLIKTRGQQVTLSCSPISGHRSVSWYQQTPGQGLQFLFEYFSETQRNKGNFPGRFSGRQFSNSRSEMNVSTLELGDSALYLCASSSTGGAYEKLFFGSGTQLSVL.

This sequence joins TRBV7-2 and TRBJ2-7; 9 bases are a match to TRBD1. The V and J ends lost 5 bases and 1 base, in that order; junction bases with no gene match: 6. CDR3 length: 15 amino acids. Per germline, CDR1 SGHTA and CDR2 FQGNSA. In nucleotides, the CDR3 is TGTGCCAGCAGCCGCACAGGGGGCCCTTCCTACGAGCAGTACTTC. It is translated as CASSRTGGPSYEQYF.

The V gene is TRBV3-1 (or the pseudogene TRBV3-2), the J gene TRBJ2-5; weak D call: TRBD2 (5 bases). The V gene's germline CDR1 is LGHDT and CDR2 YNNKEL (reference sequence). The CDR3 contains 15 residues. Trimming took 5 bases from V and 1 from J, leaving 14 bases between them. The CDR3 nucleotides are TGTGCCAGCAGCTTTCGCCGGAGGCGCCAAGAGACCCAGTACTTC. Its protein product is CASSFRRRRQETQYF.

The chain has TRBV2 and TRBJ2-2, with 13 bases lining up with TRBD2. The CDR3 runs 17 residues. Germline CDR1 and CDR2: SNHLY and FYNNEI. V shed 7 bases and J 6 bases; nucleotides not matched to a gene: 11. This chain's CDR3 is CASNMPGLAGRAGELFF. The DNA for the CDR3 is TGTGCCAGCAATATGCCGGGACTAGCGGGAAGGGCCGGGGAGCTGTTTTTT.

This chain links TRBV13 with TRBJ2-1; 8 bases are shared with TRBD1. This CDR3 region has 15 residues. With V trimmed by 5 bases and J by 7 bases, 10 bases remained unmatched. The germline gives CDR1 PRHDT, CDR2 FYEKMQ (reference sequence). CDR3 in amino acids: CASSPDREALNEQFF. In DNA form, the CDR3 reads TGTGCCAGCAGCCCGGACAGGGAGGCTTTAAATGAGCAGTTCTTC. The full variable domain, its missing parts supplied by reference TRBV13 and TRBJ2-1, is AAGVIQSPRHLIKEKRETATLKCYPIPRHDTVYWYQQGPGQDPQFLISFYEKMQSDKGSIPDRFSAQQFSDYHSELNMSSLELGDSALYFCASSPDREALNEQFFGPGTRLTVL.